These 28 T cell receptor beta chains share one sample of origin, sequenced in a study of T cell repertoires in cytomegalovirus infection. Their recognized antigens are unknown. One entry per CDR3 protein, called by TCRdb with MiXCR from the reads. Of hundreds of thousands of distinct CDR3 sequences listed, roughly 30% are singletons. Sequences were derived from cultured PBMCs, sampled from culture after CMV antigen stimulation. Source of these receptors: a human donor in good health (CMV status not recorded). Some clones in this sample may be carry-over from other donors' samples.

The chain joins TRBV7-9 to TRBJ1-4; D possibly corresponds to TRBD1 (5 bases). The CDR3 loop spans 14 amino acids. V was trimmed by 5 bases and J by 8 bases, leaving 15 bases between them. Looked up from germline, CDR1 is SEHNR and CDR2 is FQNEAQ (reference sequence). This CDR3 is CASSPRGVEEKLFF. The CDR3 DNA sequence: TGTGCCAGCAGCCCAAGAGGGGTGGAGGAAAAACTGTTTTTT.

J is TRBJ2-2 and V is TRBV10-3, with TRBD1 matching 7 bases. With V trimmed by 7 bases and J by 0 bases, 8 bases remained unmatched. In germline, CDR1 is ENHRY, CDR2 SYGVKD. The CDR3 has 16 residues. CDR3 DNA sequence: TGTGCCATCAAATCACAACAGGGGCCGAACACCGGGGAGCTGTTTTTT. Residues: CAIKSQQGPNTGELFF.

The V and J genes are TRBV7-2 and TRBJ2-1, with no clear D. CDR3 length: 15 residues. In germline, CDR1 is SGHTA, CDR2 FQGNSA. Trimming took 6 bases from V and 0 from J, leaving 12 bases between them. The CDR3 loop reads CASRSSVSSYNEQFF. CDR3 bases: TGTGCCAGCAGGTCGAGCGTAAGCTCCTACAATGAGCAGTTCTTC.

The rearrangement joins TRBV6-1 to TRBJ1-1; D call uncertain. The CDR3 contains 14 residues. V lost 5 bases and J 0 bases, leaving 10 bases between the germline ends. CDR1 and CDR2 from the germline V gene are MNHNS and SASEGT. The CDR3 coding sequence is TGTGCCAGCAGTAACCAGACCATGAACACTGAAGCTTTCTTT. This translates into CASSNQTMNTEAFF.

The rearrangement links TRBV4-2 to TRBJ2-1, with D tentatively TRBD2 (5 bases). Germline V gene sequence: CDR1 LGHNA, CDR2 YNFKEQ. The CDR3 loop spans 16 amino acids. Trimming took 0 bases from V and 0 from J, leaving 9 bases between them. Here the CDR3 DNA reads TGTGCCAGCAGCCAAGATCGGGGTAACTCCTACAATGAGCAGTTCTTC. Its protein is CASSQDRGNSYNEQFF.

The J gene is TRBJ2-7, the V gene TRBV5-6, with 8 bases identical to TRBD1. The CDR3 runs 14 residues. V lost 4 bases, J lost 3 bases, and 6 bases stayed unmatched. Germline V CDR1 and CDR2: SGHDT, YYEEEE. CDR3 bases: TGTGCCAGCAGCGCCGGACAGGGACTCTACGAGCAGTACTTC. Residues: CASSAGQGLYEQYF.

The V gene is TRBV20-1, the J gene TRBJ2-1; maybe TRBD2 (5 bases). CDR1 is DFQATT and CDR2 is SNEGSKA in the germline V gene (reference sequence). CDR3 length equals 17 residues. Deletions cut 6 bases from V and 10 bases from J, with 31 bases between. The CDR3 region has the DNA TGCAGTGCCCCTACGGCCCAAGTGAGCGGCAATTATGGGGAGCAGTTCTTC. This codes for CSAPTAQVSGNYGEQFF.

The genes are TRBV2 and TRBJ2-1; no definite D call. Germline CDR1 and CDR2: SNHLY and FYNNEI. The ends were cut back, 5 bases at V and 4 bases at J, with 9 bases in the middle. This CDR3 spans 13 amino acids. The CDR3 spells CASSSQPYNEQFF. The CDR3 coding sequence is TGTGCCAGCAGTTCTCAACCGTACAATGAGCAGTTCTTC. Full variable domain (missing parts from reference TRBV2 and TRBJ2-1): EPEVTQTPSHQVTQMGQEVILRCVPISNHLYFYWYRQILGQKVEFLVSFYNNEISEKSEIFDDQFSVERPDGSNFTLKIRSTKLEDSAMYFCASSSQPYNEQFFGPGTRLTVL.

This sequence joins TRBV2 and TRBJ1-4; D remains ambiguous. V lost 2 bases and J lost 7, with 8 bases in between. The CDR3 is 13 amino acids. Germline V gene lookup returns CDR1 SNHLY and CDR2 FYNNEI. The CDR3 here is CASSERRTEKLFF. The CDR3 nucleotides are TGTGCCAGCAGTGAAAGGAGGACTGAAAAACTGTTTTTT.

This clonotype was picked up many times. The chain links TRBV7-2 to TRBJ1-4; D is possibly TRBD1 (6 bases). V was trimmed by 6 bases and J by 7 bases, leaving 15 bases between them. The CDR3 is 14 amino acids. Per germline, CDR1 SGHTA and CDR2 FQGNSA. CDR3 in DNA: TGTGCCAGCAGGGAGTGGGGGGGCCCTGAAAAACTGTTTTTT. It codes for CASREWGGPEKLFF.

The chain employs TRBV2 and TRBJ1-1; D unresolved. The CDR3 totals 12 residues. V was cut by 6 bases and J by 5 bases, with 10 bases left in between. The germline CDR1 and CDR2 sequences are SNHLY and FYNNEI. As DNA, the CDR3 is TGTGCCAGCAGCACCATGGAGACTGAAGCTTTCTTT. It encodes CASSTMETEAFF.

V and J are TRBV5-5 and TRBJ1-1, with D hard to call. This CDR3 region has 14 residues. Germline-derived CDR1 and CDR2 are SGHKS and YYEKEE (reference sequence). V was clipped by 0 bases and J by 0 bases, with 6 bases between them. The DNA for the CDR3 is TGTGCCAGCAGCTTGGGTCCCGTGAACACTGAAGCTTTCTTT. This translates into CASSLGPVNTEAFF.

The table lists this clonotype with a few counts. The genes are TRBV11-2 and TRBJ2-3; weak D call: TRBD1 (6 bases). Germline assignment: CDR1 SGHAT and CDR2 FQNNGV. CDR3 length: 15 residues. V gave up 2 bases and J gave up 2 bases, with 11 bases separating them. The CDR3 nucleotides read TGTGCCAGCAGCTTAATGGGACACGACACAGATACGCAGTATTTT. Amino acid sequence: CASSLMGHDTDTQYF.

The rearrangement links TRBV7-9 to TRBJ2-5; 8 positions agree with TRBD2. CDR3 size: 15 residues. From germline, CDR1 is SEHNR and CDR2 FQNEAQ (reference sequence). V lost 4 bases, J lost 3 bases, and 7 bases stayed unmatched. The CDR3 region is CASSWGAGAEETQYF. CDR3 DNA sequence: TGTGCCAGCAGCTGGGGAGCGGGGGCCGAAGAGACCCAGTACTTC. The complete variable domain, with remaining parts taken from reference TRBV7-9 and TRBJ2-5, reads DTGVSQNPRHKITKRGQNVTFRCDPISEHNRLYWYRQTLGQGPEFLTYFQNEAQLEKSRLLSDRFSAERPKGSFSTLEIQRTEQGDSAMYLCASSWGAGAEETQYFGPGTRLLVL.

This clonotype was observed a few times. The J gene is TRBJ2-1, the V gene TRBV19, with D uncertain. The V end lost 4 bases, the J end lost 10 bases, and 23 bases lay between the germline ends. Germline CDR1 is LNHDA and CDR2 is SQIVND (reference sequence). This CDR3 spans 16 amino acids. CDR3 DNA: TGTGCCAGTAGTAATAGTAGACCCCTTGGAATACGAGAGCAGTTCTTC. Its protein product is CASSNSRPLGIREQFF.

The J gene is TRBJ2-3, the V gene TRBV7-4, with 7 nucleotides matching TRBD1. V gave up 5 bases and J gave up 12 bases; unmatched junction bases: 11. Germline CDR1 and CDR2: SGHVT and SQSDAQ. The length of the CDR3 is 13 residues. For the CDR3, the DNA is TGTGCCAGCAGCCAAGGGACGGGACAGCAACAGTATTTT. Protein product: CASSQGTGQQQYF.

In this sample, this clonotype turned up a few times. CDR3 residues: CASSHGDGTSVEETQYF. CDR3 DNA sequence: TGTGCCAGCAGTCATGGAGACGGGACTAGCGTAGAAGAGACCCAGTACTTC. The chain carries TRBV7-8 and TRBJ2-5, with 10 bases matching TRBD2. Germline lookup yields CDR1 SGHVS and CDR2 FQNEAQ. V shed 6 bases, J shed 3 bases, and the junction held 13 bases outside the gene matches. CDR3 length equals 17 residues.

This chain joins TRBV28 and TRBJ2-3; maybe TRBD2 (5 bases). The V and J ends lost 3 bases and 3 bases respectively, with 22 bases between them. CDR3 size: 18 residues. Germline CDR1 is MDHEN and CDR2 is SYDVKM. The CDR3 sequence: CASSFLSGLGTGTDTQYF. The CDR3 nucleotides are TGTGCCAGCAGTTTCTTGTCGGGTTTGGGTACGGGAACAGATACGCAGTATTTT.

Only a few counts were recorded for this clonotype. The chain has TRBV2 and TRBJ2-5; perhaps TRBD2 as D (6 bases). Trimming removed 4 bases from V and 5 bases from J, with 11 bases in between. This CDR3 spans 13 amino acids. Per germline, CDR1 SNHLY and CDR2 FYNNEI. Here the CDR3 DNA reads TGTGCCAGCAGTGTGGAGGGTCGGGAGACCCAGTACTTC. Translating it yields CASSVEGRETQYF.

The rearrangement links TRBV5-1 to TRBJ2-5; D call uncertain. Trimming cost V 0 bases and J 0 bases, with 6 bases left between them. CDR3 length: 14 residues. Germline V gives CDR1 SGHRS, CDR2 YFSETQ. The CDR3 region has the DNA TGCGCCAGCAGCTTGGAGGCGTACCAAGAGACCCAGTACTTC. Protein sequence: CASSLEAYQETQYF.

The DNA for the CDR3 is TGTGCCAGCAGCACCGGGACAGGGCTTTACTATGGCTACACCTTC. It codes for CASSTGTGLYYGYTF. The J gene is TRBJ1-2, the V gene TRBV7-2; 9 nucleotides align to TRBD1. Germline V CDR1 and CDR2: SGHTA, FQGNSA. The ends lost 5 bases at V and 3 bases at J; junction bases unmatched: 7. The length of the CDR3 is 15 residues.

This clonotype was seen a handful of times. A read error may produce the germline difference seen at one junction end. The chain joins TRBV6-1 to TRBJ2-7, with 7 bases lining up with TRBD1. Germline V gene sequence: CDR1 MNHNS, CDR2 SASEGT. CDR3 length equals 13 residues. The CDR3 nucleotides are TGTGCCAGCAGTGAGGGACAGACCTACGAGCTGTACTTC. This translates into CASSEGQTYELYF.

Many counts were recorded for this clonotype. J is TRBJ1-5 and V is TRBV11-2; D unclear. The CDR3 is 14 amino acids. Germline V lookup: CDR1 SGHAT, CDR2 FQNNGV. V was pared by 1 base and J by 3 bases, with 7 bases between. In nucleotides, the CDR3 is TGTGCCAGCAGCTTAGCACCAAACAATCAGCCCCAGCATTTT. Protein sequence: CASSLAPNNQPQHF.

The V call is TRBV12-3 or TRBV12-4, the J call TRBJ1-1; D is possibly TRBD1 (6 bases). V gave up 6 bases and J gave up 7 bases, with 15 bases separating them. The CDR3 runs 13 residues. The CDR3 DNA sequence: TGTGCCAGCAGCCCGGACAGAAGATATGAAGCTTTCTTT. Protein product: CASSPDRRYEAFF.

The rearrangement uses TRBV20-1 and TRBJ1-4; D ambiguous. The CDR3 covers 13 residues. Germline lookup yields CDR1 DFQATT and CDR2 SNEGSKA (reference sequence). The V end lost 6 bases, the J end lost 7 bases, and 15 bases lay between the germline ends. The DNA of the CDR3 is TGCAGTGCCCGAGCCGTGACGGGTGAAAAACTGTTTTTT. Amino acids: CSARAVTGEKLFF.

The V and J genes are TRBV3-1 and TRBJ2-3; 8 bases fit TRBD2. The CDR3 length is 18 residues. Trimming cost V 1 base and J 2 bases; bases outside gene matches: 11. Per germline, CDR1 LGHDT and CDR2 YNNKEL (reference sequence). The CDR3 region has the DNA TGTGCCAGCAGCCAAGGAAGCTGGCGGGGGGCATCCACAGATACGCAGTATTTT. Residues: CASSQGSWRGASTDTQYF.

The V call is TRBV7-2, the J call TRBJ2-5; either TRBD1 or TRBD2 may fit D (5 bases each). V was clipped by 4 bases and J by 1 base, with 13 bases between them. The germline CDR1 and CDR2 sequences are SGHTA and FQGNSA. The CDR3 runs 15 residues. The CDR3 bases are TGTGCCAGCAGCTCGGGGTGGGGGACCCAAGAGACCCAGTACTTC. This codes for CASSSGWGTQETQYF.

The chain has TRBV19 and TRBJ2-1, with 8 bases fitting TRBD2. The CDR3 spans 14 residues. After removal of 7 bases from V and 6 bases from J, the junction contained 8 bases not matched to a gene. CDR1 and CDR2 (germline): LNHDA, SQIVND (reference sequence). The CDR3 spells CASNSGMPSNEQFF. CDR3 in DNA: TGTGCCAGTAATAGCGGGATGCCCAGCAATGAGCAGTTCTTC.